This TCR beta chain was documented in a study of T cell repertoires in cytomegalovirus infection. A single record per CDR3 protein comes from TCRdb applying MiXCR to the reads. The data show some 920,000 distinct CDR3 sequences, with roughly 30% seen just once and over 12% held by the top ten. The CDR3 covers 15 residues. V gave up 5 bases and J gave up 1 base; unmatched junction bases: 6. Germline CDR1 reads MNHEY; CDR2 reads SMNVEV (reference sequence). On this clonotype itself: The target antigen is unknown.

The receptor's source is a human donor in good health (CMV status not recorded). Some clones in this sample may be carry-over from other donors' samples. The specimen comprised cultured CD8+ T cells from PBMCs, sampled from culture after CMV antigen stimulation. The chain employs TRBV27 and TRBJ1-1, with 8 bases identical to TRBD1. The CDR3 DNA follows: TGTGCCAGCAGTACCCGGGACAGGCCGAACACTGAAGCTTTCTTT. It yields the protein CASSTRDRPNTEAFF.